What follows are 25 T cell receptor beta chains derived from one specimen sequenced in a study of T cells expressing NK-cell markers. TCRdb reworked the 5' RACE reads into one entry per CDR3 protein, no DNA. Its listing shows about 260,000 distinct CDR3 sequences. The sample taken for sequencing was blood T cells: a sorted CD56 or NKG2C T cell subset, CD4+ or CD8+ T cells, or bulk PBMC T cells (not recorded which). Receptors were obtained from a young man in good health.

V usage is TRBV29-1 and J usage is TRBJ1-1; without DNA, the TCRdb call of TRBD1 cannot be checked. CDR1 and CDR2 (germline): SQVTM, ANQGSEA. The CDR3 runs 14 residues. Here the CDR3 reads CSVDTGGMNTEAFF.

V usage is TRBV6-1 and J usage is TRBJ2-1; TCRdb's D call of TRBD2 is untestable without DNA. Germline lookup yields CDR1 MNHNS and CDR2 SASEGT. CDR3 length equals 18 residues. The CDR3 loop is CASSPRTSGTVSYNEQFF.

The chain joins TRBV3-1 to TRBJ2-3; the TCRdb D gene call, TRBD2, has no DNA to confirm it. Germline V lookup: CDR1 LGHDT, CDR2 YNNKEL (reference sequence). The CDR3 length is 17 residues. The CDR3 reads CASADAGRMSGTDTQYF.

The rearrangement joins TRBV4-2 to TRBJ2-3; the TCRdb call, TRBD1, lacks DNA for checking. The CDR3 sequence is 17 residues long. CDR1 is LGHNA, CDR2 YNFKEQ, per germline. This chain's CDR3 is CASSQARRNRGGDTQYF.

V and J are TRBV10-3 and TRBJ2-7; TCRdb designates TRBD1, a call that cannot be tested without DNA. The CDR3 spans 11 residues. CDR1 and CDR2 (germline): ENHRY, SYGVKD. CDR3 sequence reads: CAIQRDYEQYF.

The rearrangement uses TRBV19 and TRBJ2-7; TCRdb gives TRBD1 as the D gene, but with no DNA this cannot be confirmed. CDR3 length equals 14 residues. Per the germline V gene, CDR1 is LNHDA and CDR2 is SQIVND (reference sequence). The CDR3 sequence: CASSRQGRTYEQYF.

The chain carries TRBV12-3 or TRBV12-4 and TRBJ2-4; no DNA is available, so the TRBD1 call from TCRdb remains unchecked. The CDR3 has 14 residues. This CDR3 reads CASSLGGKGDIQYF.

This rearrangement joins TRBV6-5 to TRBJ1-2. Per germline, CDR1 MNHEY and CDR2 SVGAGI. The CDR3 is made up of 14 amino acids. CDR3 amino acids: CASSYSTGRGGYTF.

CDR3 sequence: CSASSSGSPYNEQFF. The V call is TRBV20-1, the J call TRBJ2-1; absent DNA, TCRdb's TRBD2 call cannot be checked. CDR1 is DFQATT, CDR2 SNEGSKA, per germline (reference sequence). The length of the CDR3 is 15 residues.

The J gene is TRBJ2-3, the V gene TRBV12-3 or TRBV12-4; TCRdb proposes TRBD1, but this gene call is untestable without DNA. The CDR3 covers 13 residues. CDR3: CASTIQGSDTQYF.

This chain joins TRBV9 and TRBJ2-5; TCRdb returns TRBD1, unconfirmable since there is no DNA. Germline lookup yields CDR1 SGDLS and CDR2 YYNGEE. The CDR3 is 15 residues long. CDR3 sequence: CASSVAQTGVETQYF. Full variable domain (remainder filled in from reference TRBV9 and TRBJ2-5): DSGVTQTPKHLITATGQRVTLRCSPRSGDLSVYWYQQSLDQGLQFLIQYYNGEERAKGNILERFSAQQFPDLHSELNLSSLELGDSALYFCASSVAQTGVETQYFGPGTRLLVL.

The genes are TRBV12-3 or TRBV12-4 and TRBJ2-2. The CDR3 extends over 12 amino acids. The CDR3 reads CASRRDTGELFF.

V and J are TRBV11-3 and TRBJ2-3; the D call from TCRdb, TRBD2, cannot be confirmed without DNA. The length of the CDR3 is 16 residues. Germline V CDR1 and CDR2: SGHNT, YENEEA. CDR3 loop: CASSGRVDLFTDTQYF. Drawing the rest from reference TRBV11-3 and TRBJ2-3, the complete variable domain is EAGVVQSPRYKIIEKKQPVAFWCNPISGHNTLYWYLQNLGQGPELLIRYENEEAVDDSQLPKDRFSAERLKGVDSTLKIQPAELGDSAVYLCASSGRVDLFTDTQYFGPGTRLTVL.

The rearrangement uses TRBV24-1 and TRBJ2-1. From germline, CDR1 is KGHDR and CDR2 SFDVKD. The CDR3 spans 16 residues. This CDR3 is CATSDLRAGVYNEQFF.

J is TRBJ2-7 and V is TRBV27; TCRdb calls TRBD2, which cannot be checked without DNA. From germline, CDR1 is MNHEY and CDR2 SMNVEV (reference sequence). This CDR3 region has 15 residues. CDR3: CASSLSNSGRYEQYF.

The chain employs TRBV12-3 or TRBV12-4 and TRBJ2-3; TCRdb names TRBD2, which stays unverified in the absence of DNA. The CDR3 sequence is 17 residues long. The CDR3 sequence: CASSRGDLAGDTDTQYF.

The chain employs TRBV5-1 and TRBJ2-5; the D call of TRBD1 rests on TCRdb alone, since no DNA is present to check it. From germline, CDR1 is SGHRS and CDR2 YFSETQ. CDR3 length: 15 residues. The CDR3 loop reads CASSPTRTGEETQYF.

The chain's CDR3 is CASSPTDVTRETQYF. The chain has TRBV14 and TRBJ2-5; TCRdb's D call, TRBD1, is unchecked because there is no DNA. The CDR3 is made up of 15 amino acids. Germline lookup yields CDR1 SGHDN and CDR2 FVKESK.

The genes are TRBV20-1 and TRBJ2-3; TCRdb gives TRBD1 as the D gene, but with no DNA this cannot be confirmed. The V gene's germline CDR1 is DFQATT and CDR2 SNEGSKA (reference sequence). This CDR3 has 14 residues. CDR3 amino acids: CSASPGASTDTQYF.

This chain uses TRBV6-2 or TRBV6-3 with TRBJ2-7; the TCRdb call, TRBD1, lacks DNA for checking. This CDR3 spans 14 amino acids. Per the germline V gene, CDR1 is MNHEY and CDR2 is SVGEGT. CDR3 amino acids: CASIGNRVFYEQYF.

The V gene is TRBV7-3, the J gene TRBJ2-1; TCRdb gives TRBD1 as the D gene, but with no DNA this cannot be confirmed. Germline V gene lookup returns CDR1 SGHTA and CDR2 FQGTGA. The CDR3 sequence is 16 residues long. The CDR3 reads CASSLNRALGGNEQFF. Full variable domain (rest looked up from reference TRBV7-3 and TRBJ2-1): GAGVSQTPSNKVTEKGKYVELRCDPISGHTALYWYRQSLGQGPEFLIYFQGTGAADDSGLPNDRFFAVRPEGSVSTLKIQRTERGDSAVYLCASSLNRALGGNEQFFGPGTRLTVL.

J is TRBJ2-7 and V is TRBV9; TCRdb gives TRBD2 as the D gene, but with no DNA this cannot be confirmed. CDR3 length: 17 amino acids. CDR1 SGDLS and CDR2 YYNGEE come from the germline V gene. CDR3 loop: CASSVDGTSGRRAEQYF. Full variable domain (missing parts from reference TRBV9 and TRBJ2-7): DSGVTQTPKHLITATGQRVTLRCSPRSGDLSVYWYQQSLDQGLQFLIQYYNGEERAKGNILERFSAQQFPDLHSELNLSSLELGDSALYFCASSVDGTSGRRAEQYFGPGTRLTVT.

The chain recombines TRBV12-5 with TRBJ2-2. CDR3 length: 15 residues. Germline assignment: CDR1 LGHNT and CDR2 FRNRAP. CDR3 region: CASGLWLDRTGELFF.

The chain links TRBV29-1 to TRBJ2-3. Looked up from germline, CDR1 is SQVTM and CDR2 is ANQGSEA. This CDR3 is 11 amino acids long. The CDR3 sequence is CSAGNTDTQYF.

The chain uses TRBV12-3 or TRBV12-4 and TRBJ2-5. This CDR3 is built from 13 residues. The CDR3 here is CASSFGSLETQYF.